A selection of T cell receptor beta chains follows, all from one sample in a study of T cells in Graves' hyperthyroidism and ophthalmopathy. TCRdb called the multiplex PCR reads again in MiXCR, with one record for every CDR3 protein. The sample includes fewer than 750,000 distinct CDR3 sequences, approximately 14% of them seen just once. Sequencing was performed on blood. These TCRs come from a woman aged 45-59 years with Graves' ophthalmopathy. Both conserved end residues are part of each CDR3. Each record gives: D gene, V gene, J gene, clone size, CDR3 DNA, CDR3 protein. The D gene is left open where the match is weak. The listing skips clone size in some rows; elsewhere it reads once, few, many or a size class.

>TRBD1|TRBV30|TRBJ2-1|many
TGTGCCTGGAACGGTGGGGGACAGGGGTGGAGTTACTCCTACAATGAGCAGTTCTTC
CAWNGGGQGWSYSYNEQFF
>-|TRBV6-1|TRBJ2-7|many
TGTGCCAGCAGTCGGGTAAATCCAGGCTACGAGCAGTACTTC
CASSRVNPGYEQYF
>-|TRBV6-1|TRBJ1-2|-
TGTGCCGGCAGAACAAGAGTGGCAGGGAGAGACTATGGCTACACCTTC
CAGRTRVAGRDYGYTF
>-|TRBV28|TRBJ2-4|many
TGTGCCAGCAGTTTCAGAGGATTAGCCAAAAACATTCAGTACTTC
CASSFRGLAKNIQYF
>TRBD2|TRBV5-1|TRBJ2-7|-
TGCGCCAGCAGCTTTGCAGGACTAGCGGGAGATCAGTACGAGCAGTACTTC
CASSFAGLAGDQYEQYF
>-|TRBV12-3/TRBV12-4|TRBJ2-3|many
TGTGCCAGCAGTCCCCTGCGAGGATTTAGCACAGATACGCAGTATTTT
CASSPLRGFSTDTQYF
>-|TRBV14|TRBJ2-2|-
TGTGCCAGCAGCCGGACCATAGCGCCCCCCGGGGAGCTGTTTTTT
CASSRTIAPPGELFF
>TRBD1|TRBV3-1|TRBJ1-1|many
TGTGCCAGCAGCAAATTGGACAGGGAGCACACTGAAGCTTTCTTT
CASSKLDREHTEAFF
>TRBD2|TRBV20-1|TRBJ2-7|-
TGCAGTGCTAGAGGCCCACCGGGACTAGCTGTTTTCGAGCAGTACTTC
CSARGPPGLAVFEQYF
>-|TRBV7-3|TRBJ2-1|once
TGTGCCAGCAGCCCCCTGCCGGCAATTGAAGAGACTAAAAATGAGCAGTTCTTC
CASSPLPAIEETKNEQFF
>-|TRBV5-1|TRBJ2-2|few
TGCGCCAGCAGCCCCGGGGACTTTAAGAACACCGGGGAGCTGTTTTTT
CASSPGDFKNTGELFF
>-|TRBV5-1|TRBJ1-4|few
TGCGCCAGCAGCCTCAAACTGGGGCGGGATGAAAAACTGTTTTTT
CASSLKLGRDEKLFF
>-|TRBV13|TRBJ2-7|-
TGTGCCAGCAGCTTTTGGCCGGACAGGCGGGAGGAGCTACGGGAGCAGTACTTC
CASSFWPDRREELREQYF
>TRBD1|TRBV5-5|TRBJ1-2|many
TGTGCCAGCAGCTTGGGGGCAGGGGGCAACTATGGCTACACCTTC
CASSLGAGGNYGYTF
>TRBD2|TRBV11-3|TRBJ2-3|many
TGTGCCAGCAGTATCGGGAGGGGCACAGATACGCAGTATTTT
CASSIGRGTDTQYF
>-|TRBV6-2/TRBV6-3|TRBJ2-5|many
TGTGCCAGCAGTTACTCGGAGGGCCAGACCCAGTACTTC
CASSYSEGQTQYF
>-|TRBV6-5|TRBJ1-2|few
TGTGCCAGCAGTTACGACTTCTCCTATGGCTACACCTTC
CASSYDFSYGYTF
>TRBD2|TRBV5-1|TRBJ2-1|many
TGCGCCAGCAGCTTGGCGGTATTCGGGACTAGCGGGAACAATGAGCAGTTCTTC
CASSLAVFGTSGNNEQFF
>-|TRBV4-1|TRBJ2-1|-
TGCGCCAGCAGCCAAGAGGTTACCTCCTACAATGAGCAGTTCTTC
CASSQEVTSYNEQFF
>TRBD1|TRBV12-3/TRBV12-4|TRBJ2-7|many
TGTGCCAGCAGTCCATCCGGGACAGGGAGTGACGAGCAGTACTTC
CASSPSGTGSDEQYF
>-|TRBV20-1|TRBJ1-5|-
TGCAGTGCTGGGAGGGAGGGGGGCAGCAATCAGCCCCAGCATTTT
CSAGREGGSNQPQHF
>TRBD2|TRBV20-1|TRBJ2-4|few
TGCAGTGCTAGAGGTAGCCTAGCGGGAGGAGCCAAAAACATTCAGTACTTC
CSARGSLAGGAKNIQYF
>-|TRBV20-1|TRBJ2-7|many
TGCAGTGCTAGAGTGCCTGGGCGCCTAGGCGAGCAGTACTTC
CSARVPGRLGEQYF
>TRBD2|TRBV5-1|TRBJ2-2|many
TGCGCCAGCAGCGTTGCGGGAGGGCACACCGGGGAGCTGTTTTTT
CASSVAGGHTGELFF
>-|TRBV7-7|TRBJ2-2|few
TGTGCTAGCAGCTTAGTGAGGGCGGTCGGGACCGGGGAGCTGTTTTTT
CASSLVRAVGTGELFF
>-|TRBV12-3/TRBV12-4|TRBJ2-7|many
TGTGCCAGCAGTGAGGACAGAATCGTCTACGAGCAGTACTTC
CASSEDRIVYEQYF
>TRBD1|TRBV5-1|TRBJ2-7|many
TGCGCCAGCAGCTATGGACAGGGGGCAACGGATCAGTACTTC
CASSYGQGATDQYF
>-|TRBV7-2|TRBJ2-7|-
TGTGCCAGCAGCTTAGTTGCTAGGGAATCCTACGAGCAGTACTTC
CASSLVARESYEQYF
>TRBD1|TRBV24-1|TRBJ1-2|many
TGTGCCACCAGTGATCCGGGACAGGGTAACTATGGCTACACCTTC
CATSDPGQGNYGYTF
>-|TRBV7-2|TRBJ1-3|many
TGTGCCAGCAGCTTAGAGGGGATCTCTGGAAACACCATATATTTT
CASSLEGISGNTIYF
>-|TRBV20-1|TRBJ2-5|many
TGCAGTGCTAGAGATTGGAGCAACCAAGAGACCCAGTACTTC
CSARDWSNQETQYF
>TRBD2|TRBV7-2|TRBJ2-1|many
TGTGCCAGCAGCCCAATGCTACTAGCGGGAGGGCCCCACAATGAGCAGTTCTTC
CASSPMLLAGGPHNEQFF
>TRBD1|TRBV15|TRBJ2-7|few
TGTGCCACCCAACCGGGACAGGGGACCTACGAGCAGTACTTC
CATQPGQGTYEQYF